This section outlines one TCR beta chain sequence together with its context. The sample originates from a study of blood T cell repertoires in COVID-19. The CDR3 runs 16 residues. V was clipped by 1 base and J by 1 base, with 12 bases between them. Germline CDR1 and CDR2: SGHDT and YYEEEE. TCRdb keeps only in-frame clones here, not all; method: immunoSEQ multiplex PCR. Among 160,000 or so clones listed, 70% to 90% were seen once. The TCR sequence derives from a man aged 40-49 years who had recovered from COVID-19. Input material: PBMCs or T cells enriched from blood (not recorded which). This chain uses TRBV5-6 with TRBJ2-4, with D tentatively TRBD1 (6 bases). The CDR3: CASSLRGTGAKNIQYF. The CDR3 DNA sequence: TGTGCCAGCAGCTTGAGGGGGACGGGGGCCAAAAACATTCAGTACTTC.